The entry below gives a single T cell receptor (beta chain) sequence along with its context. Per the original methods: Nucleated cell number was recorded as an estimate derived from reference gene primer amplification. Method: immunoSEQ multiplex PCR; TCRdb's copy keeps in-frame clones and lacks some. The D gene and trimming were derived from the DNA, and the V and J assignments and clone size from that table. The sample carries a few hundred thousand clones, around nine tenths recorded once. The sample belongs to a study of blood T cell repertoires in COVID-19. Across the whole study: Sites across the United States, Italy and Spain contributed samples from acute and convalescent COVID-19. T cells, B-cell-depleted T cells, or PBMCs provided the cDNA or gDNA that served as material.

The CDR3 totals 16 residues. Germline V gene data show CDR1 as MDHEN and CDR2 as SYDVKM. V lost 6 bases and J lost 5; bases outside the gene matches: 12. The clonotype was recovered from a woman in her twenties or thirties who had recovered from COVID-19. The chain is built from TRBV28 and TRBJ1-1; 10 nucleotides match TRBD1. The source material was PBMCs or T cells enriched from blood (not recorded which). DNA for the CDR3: TGTGCCAGCAGCGAACCGGCCGGGACAGGGGTTACTGAAGCTTTCTTT. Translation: CASSEPAGTGVTEAFF.